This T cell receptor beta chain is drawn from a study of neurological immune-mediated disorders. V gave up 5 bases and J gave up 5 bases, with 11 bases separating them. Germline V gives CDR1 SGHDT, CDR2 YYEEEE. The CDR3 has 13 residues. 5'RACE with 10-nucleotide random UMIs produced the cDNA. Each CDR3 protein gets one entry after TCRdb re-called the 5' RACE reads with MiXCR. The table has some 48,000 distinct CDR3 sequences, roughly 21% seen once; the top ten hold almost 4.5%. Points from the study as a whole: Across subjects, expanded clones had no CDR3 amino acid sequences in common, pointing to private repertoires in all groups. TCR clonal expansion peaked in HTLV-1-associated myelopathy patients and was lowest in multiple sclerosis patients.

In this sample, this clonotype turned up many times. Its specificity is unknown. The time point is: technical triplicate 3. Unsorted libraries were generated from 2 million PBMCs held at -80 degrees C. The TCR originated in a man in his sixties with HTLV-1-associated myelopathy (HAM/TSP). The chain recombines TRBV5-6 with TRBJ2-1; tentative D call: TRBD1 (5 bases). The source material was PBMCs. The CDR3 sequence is CASSQGVHNEQFF. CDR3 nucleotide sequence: TGTGCCAGCAGTCAAGGGGTGCACAATGAGCAGTTCTTC.